Listed below are T cell receptor beta chains from one sample, sequenced in a study of cytomegalovirus exposure and HLA in healthy donors. Profiled with immunoSEQ multiplex PCR; TCRdb holds only in-frame clones, not every one. The data contain a few hundred thousand clones, 85% to 90% of them seen just once; the ten biggest clones take up approximately 2.4%. What was sequenced was PBMCs. Receptors were obtained from a young woman in good health and CMV-seronegative. The CDR3 runs from the conserved cysteine through the conserved F or W. D genes are given only for firm matches. Some rows have no size entry. The others give once, few or many, or a class for an expanded clone.

J: TRBJ1-1
V: TRBV30
size: -
length: 12
D: -
DNA: TGTGCCTGGATTAACATGAACACTGAAGCTTTCTTT
CDR3: CAWINMNTEAFF

J: TRBJ2-7
V: TRBV6-6
size: -
length: 13
D: TRBD1
DNA: TGTGCCAGCAGAGGGACAGGGGGACACGAGCAGTACTTC
CDR3: CASRGTGGHEQYF

J: TRBJ1-1
V: TRBV6-5
size: -
length: 13
D: -
DNA: TGTGCCAGCAGTTACTCGTGGCAGGCTGAAGCTTTCTTT
CDR3: CASSYSWQAEAFF

J: TRBJ2-1
V: TRBV27
size: -
length: 15
D: TRBD2
DNA: TGTGCCAGCATTAGCGGGGGGCTCGGGTACAATGAGCAGTTCTTC
CDR3: CASISGGLGYNEQFF

J: TRBJ2-1
V: TRBV19
size: -
length: 15
D: TRBD2
DNA: TGTGCCAGTAGTATCGCTAGCGGCCTCAACAATGAGCAGTTCTTC
CDR3: CASSIASGLNNEQFF

J: TRBJ2-1
V: TRBV5-1
size: -
length: 15
D: -
DNA: TGCGCCAGTTGCATCTCAGGTTTGTCCTACAATGAGCAGTTCTTC
CDR3: CASCISGLSYNEQFF

J: TRBJ2-3
V: TRBV7-6
size: -
length: 17
D: TRBD2
DNA: TGTGCCAGCAGCTTAAGGACTAGCGGGGAGAACACAGATACGCAGTATTTT
CDR3: CASSLRTSGENTDTQYF

J: TRBJ2-3
V: TRBV7-8
size: few
length: 14
D: -
DNA: TGTGCCAGCAGCCAAGAGAGGAGCACAGATACGCAGTATTTT
CDR3: CASSQERSTDTQYF

J: TRBJ1-4
V: TRBV5-1
size: -
length: 17
D: TRBD1
DNA: TGCGCCAGCAGCACCAGGGGGGGGACAGGCGGGAATGAAAAACTGTTTTTT
CDR3: CASSTRGGTGGNEKLFF

J: TRBJ2-1
V: TRBV7-7
size: -
length: 15
D: TRBD2
DNA: TGTGCTAGCAGCCAGCTAGCGGGGGGGAACAATGAGCAGTTCTTC
CDR3: CASSQLAGGNNEQFF

J: TRBJ2-3
V: TRBV7-7
size: -
length: 15
D: TRBD2
DNA: TGTGCCAGCAGCCAAAAAGCGGGGAGCACAGATACGCAGTATTTT
CDR3: CASSQKAGSTDTQYF

J: TRBJ1-4
V: TRBV15
size: -
length: 15
D: TRBD1
DNA: TGTGCCACCAGTCAACCCCGGACAGGGAATGAAAAACTGTTTTTT
CDR3: CATSQPRTGNEKLFF

J: TRBJ2-1
V: TRBV4-1
size: -
length: 17
D: TRBD2
DNA: TGCGCCAGCAGCCAAGTTGCTAAGCGGGGGGGCTTCAATGAGCAGTTCTTC
CDR3: CASSQVAKRGGFNEQFF

J: TRBJ2-1
V: TRBV2
size: -
length: 13
D: TRBD1
DNA: TGTGCCAGCAGCTGGGACAGGGAGAATGAGCAGTTCTTC
CDR3: CASSWDRENEQFF

J: TRBJ2-3
V: TRBV19
size: -
length: 15
D: TRBD2
DNA: TGTGCCAGTAACGGCTTGCGGGGGAGCACAGATACGCAGTATTTT
CDR3: CASNGLRGSTDTQYF